This is a list of T cell receptor beta chains from one sample in a study of CD8+ T cells in alopecia areata. Measured with immunoSEQ multiplex PCR; TCRdb has only the in-frame clones, and not every one. The repertoire holds about 200,000 clones, with about three fifths as singletons. Sequences were derived from CD4+ T cells sorted from blood, sampled at week 24, from a patient treated with tofacitinib. These receptors were collected from a human donor with alopecia areata. Each CDR3 is given with its conserved first and last residue. Fields, in order: CDR3 length, clone size, V gene, D gene, J gene, CDR3 protein, CDR3 DNA. The D gene is left open where the match is weak. Only some rows state a clone size, as once, few, many or a class for expanded clones.

>16|-|TRBV11-3|TRBD2|TRBJ2-1
CASSLSRLAGYNEQFF
TGTGCCAGCAGCTTAAGTCGCCTAGCGGGGTATAATGAGCAGTTCTTC
>15|-|TRBV6-5|-|TRBJ1-6
CASSFLRTVNSPLHF
TGTGCCAGCAGTTTTCTTCGGACAGTAAATTCACCCCTCCACTTT
>13|few|TRBV2|-|TRBJ1-1
CASSRTLSSEAFF
TGTGCCAGCTCGAGAACTCTCTCTTCTGAAGCTTTCTTT
>12|-|TRBV29-1|-|TRBJ2-7
CSVQGGGYEQYF
TGCAGCGTCCAGGGTGGGGGATACGAGCAGTACTTC
>13|once|TRBV7-2|-|TRBJ2-5
CASSLGVGETQYF
TGTGCCAGCAGCTTAGGGGTCGGGGAGACCCAGTACTTC
>15|-|TRBV5-1|-|TRBJ1-1
CASSLSNSLNTEAFF
TGCGCCAGCAGCTTGTCCAACAGTTTGAACACTGAAGCTTTCTTT
>14|-|TRBV6-6|TRBD1|TRBJ2-7
CASSGTGGSYEQYF
TGTGCCAGCAGTGGGACAGGGGGATCCTACGAGCAGTACTTC
>13|-|TRBV7-7|TRBD2|TRBJ2-5
CASGPGGVETQYF
TGTGCCAGCGGACCGGGAGGCGTTGAGACCCAGTACTTC
>18|-|TRBV4-3|-|TRBJ2-2
CASSQEANRFNGPRELFF
TGCGCCAGCAGCCAAGAAGCGAACAGGTTTAACGGTCCCCGGGAGCTGTTTTTT
>14|-|TRBV6-5|TRBD1|TRBJ2-1
CASRKGQGNNEQFF
TGTGCCAGCAGGAAGGGACAGGGGAACAATGAGCAGTTCTTC
>14|-|TRBV29-1|-|TRBJ1-1
CSVQPTGGNTEAFF
TGCAGCGTCCAACCCACGGGGGGTAACACTGAAGCTTTCTTT
>15|-|TRBV5-6|-|TRBJ2-7
CASTTSEAASYEQYF
TGTGCCAGCACCACAAGCGAGGCGGCCTCCTACGAGCAGTACTTC
>14|few|TRBV7-9|-|TRBJ1-1
CASSPGGSDPEAFF
TGTGCCAGCAGCCCCGGGGGGTCTGACCCTGAAGCTTTCTTT
>15|-|TRBV6-1|TRBD1|TRBJ2-1
CASSDPGQGHNEQFF
TGTGCCAGCAGTGATCCCGGACAGGGACACAATGAGCAGTTCTTC
>13|-|TRBV30|-|TRBJ2-3
CALKTSGTDTQYF
TGTGCCTTAAAGACAAGCGGGACAGATACGCAGTATTTT
>15|few|TRBV19|-|TRBJ1-2
CASTDTDGGSNGYTF
TGTGCCAGTACCGATACCGACGGGGGGTCGAATGGCTACACCTTC
>13|-|TRBV7-8|-|TRBJ1-2
CASSLDPLYGYTF
TGTGCCAGCAGTTTGGACCCCCTCTATGGCTACACCTTC
>13|-|TRBV29-1|TRBD1|TRBJ1-1
CSVEQGANTEAFF
TGCAGCGTTGAACAGGGGGCGAACACTGAAGCTTTCTTT
>12|-|TRBV30|TRBD2|TRBJ2-1
CAWSARRGEQFF
TGTGCCTGGAGTGCCCGGCGGGGGGAGCAGTTCTTC
>14|-|TRBV6-5|-|TRBJ2-7
CASSPQTGSYEQYF
TGTGCCAGCAGTCCCCAGACAGGATCCTACGAGCAGTACTTC
>13|-|TRBV5-6|-|TRBJ1-4
CASSFPTNEKLFF
TGTGCCAGCAGCTTCCCCACTAATGAAAAACTGTTTTTT
>13|-|TRBV5-1|-|TRBJ1-1
CASGAGMNTEAFF
TGCGCCAGCGGGGCAGGGATGAACACTGAAGCTTTCTTT
>12|-|TRBV30|-|TRBJ1-1
CAWTLSGREAFF
TGTGCCTGGACCCTTTCGGGACGGGAAGCTTTCTTT
>12|-|TRBV12-5|-|TRBJ2-5
CASALSGETQYF
TGTGCTAGTGCCTTGTCGGGGGAGACCCAGTACTTC
>12|-|TRBV5-1|-|TRBJ2-4
CASSLGSHIQYF
TGCGCCAGCAGCTTGGGGTCTCACATTCAGTACTTC
>16|-|TRBV21-1|-|TRBJ2-3
CASSKLLAGGTDTQYF
TGTGCCAGCAGCAAACTCCTAGCGGGGGGCACAGATACGCAGTATTTT
>13|-|TRBV2|-|TRBJ1-2
CASSTSGNYGYTF
TGTGCCAGCAGTACGTCAGGGAACTATGGCTACACCTTC
>15|-|TRBV30|-|TRBJ1-2
CAWSVRGGGGYGYTF
TGTGCCTGGAGTGTACGTGGAGGGGGGGGCTATGGCTACACCTTC
>16|once|TRBV9|-|TRBJ1-4
CASSVGERGVDEKLFF
TGTGCCAGCAGCGTAGGGGAGAGGGGTGTCGATGAAAAACTGTTTTTT
>17|once|TRBV7-2|TRBD1|TRBJ2-6
CASSQGQGAFGANVLTF
TGTGCCAGCAGCCAGGGACAGGGGGCCTTTGGGGCCAACGTCCTGACTTTC
>15|-|TRBV6-6|-|TRBJ1-6
CASSYTGPVNSPLHF
TGTGCCAGCAGTTATACGGGCCCTGTGAATTCACCCCTCCACTTT
>10|once|TRBV20-1|TRBD1|TRBJ1-4
CSARDDRVFF
TGCAGTGCTAGAGATGACAGGGTGTTTTTT
>15|-|TRBV15|TRBD1|TRBJ2-7
CATSRDAGGSYEQYF
TGTGCCACCAGCAGAGATGCAGGGGGTAGCTACGAGCAGTACTTC
>11|-|TRBV29-1|-|TRBJ1-1
CSVVEFTEAFF
TGCAGCGTTGTAGAGTTCACTGAAGCTTTCTTT
>14|few|TRBV19|TRBD2|TRBJ2-7
CASSTGTSRSEQYF
TGTGCCAGTAGCACCGGGACTAGCCGGAGCGAGCAGTACTTC
>10|few|TRBV20-1|-|TRBJ1-1
CSARFTRAFF
TGCAGTGCTAGATTTACGCGGGCTTTCTTT
>15|once|TRBV30|-|TRBJ1-4
CAWSVSRGAWEKLFF
TGTGCCTGGAGTGTATCCCGGGGGGCATGGGAAAAACTGTTTTTT
>13|-|TRBV11-1|-|TRBJ1-2
CASSLAGAGGYTF
TGTGCCAGCAGCTTAGCCGGGGCGGGCGGCTACACCTTC
>14|-|TRBV11-3|-|TRBJ1-1
CASSLGPMNTEAFF
TGTGCCAGCAGCCTAGGACCCATGAACACTGAAGCTTTCTTT
>16|few|TRBV14|-|TRBJ2-7
CASSQGGLGSSYEQYF
TGTGCCAGCAGCCAAGGGGGCCTCGGGAGCTCCTACGAGCAGTACTTC
>16|few|TRBV5-6|TRBD1|TRBJ1-5
CASSLRGQGAFQPQHF
TGTGCCAGCAGCTTGAGGGGCCAGGGGGCGTTTCAGCCCCAGCATTTT
>15|-|TRBV7-2|TRBD1|TRBJ2-3
CASSMDRGRSDTQYF
TGTGCCAGCAGCATGGACAGGGGAAGATCAGATACGCAGTATTTT
>13|-|TRBV7-2|-|TRBJ2-7
CASSFMSSYEQYF
TGTGCCAGCAGCTTTATGAGCTCCTACGAGCAGTACTTC
>15|-|TRBV29-1|-|TRBJ2-2
CSVRGGHSNTGELFF
TGCAGCGTGCGTGGCGGACATTCGAACACCGGGGAGCTGTTTTTT
>15|-|TRBV7-9|-|TRBJ2-2
CASSPGTGYTGELFF
TGTGCCAGCAGCCCCGGGACGGGGTATACCGGGGAGCTGTTTTTT